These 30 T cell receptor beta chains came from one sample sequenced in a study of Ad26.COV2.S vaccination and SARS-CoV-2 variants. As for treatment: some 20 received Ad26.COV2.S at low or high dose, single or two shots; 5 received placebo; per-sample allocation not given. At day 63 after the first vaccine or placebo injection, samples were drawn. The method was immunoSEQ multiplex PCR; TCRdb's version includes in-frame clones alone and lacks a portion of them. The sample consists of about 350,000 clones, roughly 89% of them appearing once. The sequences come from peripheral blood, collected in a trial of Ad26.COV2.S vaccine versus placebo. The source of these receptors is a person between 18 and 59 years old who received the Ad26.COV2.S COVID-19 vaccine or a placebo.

In nucleotides, the CDR3 is TGTGCCATCAGTGAGGCAATTATGAACACTGAAGCTTTCTTT. Protein product: CAISEAIMNTEAFF. The V and J genes are TRBV10-3 and TRBJ1-1; D is undetermined. CDR1 is ENHRY, CDR2 SYGVKD, per germline. The CDR3 is 14 amino acids. V was trimmed by 2 bases and J by 0 bases, leaving 7 bases between them.

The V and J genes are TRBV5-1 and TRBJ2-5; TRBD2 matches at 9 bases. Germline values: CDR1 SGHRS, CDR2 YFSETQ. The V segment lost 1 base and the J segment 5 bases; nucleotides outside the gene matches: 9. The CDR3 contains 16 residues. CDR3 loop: CASSLLLAGGPETQYF. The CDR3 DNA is TGCGCCAGCAGCTTGCTACTCGCGGGAGGGCCGGAGACCCAGTACTTC.

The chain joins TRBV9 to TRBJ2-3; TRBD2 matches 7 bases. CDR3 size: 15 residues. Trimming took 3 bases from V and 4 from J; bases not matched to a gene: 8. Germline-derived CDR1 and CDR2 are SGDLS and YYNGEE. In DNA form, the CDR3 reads TGTGCCAGCAGCGCCGGGACTACCACCCCAGATACGCAGTATTTT. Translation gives CASSAGTTTPDTQYF.

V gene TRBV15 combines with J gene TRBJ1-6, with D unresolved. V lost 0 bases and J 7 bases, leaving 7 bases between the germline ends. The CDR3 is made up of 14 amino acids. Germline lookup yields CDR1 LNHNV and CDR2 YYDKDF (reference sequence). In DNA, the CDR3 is TGTGCCACCAGCAGAGATAACGAGAATTCACCCCTCCACTTT. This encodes CATSRDNENSPLHF.

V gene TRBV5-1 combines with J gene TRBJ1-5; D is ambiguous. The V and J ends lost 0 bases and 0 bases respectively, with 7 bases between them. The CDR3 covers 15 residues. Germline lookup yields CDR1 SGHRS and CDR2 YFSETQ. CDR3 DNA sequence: TGCGCCAGCAGCTTGGGGGATTATAGCAATCAGCCCCAGCATTTT. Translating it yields CASSLGDYSNQPQHF. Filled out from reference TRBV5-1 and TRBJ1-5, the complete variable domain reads KAGVTQTPRYLIKTRGQQVTLSCSPISGHRSVSWYQQTPGQGLQFLFEYFSETQRNKGNFPGRFSGRQFSNSRSEMNVSTLELGDSALYLCASSLGDYSNQPQHFGDGTRLSIL.

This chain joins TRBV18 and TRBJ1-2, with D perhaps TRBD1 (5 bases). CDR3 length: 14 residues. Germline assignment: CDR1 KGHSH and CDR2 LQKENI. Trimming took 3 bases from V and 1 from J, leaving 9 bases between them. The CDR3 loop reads CASSPPGLNYGYTF. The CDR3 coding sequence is TGTGCCAGCTCACCGCCGGGACTTAACTATGGCTACACCTTC.

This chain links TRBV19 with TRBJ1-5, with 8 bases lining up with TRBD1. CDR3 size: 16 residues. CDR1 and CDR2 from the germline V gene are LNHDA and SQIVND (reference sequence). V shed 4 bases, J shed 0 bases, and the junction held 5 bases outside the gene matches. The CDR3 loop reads CASSRGQGFSNQPQHF. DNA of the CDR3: TGTGCCAGTAGTAGAGGACAGGGTTTTAGCAATCAGCCCCAGCATTTT.

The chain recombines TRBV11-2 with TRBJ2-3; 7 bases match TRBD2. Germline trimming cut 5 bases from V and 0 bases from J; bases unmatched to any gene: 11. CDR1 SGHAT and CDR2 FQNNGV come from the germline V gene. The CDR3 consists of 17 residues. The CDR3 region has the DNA TGTGCCAGCAGCCTTCGGAGCGGGACCCCTAGCACAGATACGCAGTATTTT. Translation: CASSLRSGTPSTDTQYF. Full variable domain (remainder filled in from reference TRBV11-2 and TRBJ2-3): EAGVAQSPRYKIIEKRQSVAFWCNPISGHATLYWYQQILGQGPKLLIQFQNNGVVDDSQLPKDRFSAERLKGVDSTLKIQPAKLEDSAVYLCASSLRSGTPSTDTQYFGPGTRLTVL.

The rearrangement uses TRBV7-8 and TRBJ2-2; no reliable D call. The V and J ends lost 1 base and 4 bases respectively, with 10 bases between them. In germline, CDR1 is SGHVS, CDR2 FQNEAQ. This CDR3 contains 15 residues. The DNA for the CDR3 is TGTGCCAGCAGCTTAGGCAGCTTGGGCACCGGGGAGCTGTTTTTT. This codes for CASSLGSLGTGELFF. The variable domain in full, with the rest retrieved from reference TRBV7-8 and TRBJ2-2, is GAGVSQSPRYKVAKRGQDVALRCDPISGHVSLFWYQQALGQGPEFLTYFQNEAQLDKSGLPSDRFFAERPEGSVSTLKIQRTQQEDSAVYLCASSLGSLGTGELFFGEGSRLTVL.

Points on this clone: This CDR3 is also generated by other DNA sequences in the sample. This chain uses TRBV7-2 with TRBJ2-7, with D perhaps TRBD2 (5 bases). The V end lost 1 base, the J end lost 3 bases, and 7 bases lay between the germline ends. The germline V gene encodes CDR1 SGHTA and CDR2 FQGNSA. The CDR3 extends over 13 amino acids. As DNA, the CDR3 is TGTGCCAGCAGCTTAGAACGGGACTACGAGCAGTACTTC. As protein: CASSLERDYEQYF.

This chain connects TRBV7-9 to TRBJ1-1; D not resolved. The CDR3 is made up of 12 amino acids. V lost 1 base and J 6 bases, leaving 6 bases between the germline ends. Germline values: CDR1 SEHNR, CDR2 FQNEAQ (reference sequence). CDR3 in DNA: TGTGCCAGCAGCTTAGTCTTTTCTGAAGCTTTCTTT. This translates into CASSLVFSEAFF.

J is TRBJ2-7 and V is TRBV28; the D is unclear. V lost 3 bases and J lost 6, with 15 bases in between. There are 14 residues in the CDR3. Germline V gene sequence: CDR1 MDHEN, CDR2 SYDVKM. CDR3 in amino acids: CASSFLGSLSEQYF. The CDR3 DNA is TGTGCCAGCAGTTTTTTGGGTAGCTTGAGCGAGCAGTACTTC.

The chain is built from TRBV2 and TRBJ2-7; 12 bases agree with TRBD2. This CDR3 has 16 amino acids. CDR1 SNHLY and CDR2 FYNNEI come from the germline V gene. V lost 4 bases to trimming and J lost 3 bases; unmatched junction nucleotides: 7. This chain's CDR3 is CASSARLAGELYEQYF. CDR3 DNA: TGTGCCAGCAGTGCCAGACTAGCGGGAGAGCTCTACGAGCAGTACTTC.

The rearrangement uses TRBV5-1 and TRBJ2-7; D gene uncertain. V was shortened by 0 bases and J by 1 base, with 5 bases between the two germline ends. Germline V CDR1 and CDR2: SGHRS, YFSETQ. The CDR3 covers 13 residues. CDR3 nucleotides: TGCGCCAGCAGCTTGGGCGTTTCCTACGAGCAGTACTTC. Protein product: CASSLGVSYEQYF. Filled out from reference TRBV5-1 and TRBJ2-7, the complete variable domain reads KAGVTQTPRYLIKTRGQQVTLSCSPISGHRSVSWYQQTPGQGLQFLFEYFSETQRNKGNFPGRFSGRQFSNSRSEMNVSTLELGDSALYLCASSLGVSYEQYFGPGTRLTVT.

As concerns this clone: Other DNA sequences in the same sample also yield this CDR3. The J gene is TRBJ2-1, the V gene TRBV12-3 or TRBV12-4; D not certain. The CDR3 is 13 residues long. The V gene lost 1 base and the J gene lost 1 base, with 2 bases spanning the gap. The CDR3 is CASSLVSYNEQFF. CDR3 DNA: TGTGCCAGCAGTTTAGTGTCCTACAATGAGCAGTTCTTC.

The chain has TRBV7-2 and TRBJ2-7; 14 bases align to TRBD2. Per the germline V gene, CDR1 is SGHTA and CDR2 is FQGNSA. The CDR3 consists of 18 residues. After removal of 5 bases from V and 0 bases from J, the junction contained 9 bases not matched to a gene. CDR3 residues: CASSRRTSGGSSSYEQYF. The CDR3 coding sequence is TGTGCCAGCAGCCGCCGGACTAGCGGGGGGTCGAGCTCCTACGAGCAGTACTTC. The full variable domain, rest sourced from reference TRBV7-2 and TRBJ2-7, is GAGVSQSPSNKVTEKGKDVELRCDPISGHTALYWYRQSLGQGLEFLIYFQGNSAPDKSGLPSDRFSAERTGGSVSTLTIQRTQQEDSAVYLCASSRRTSGGSSSYEQYFGPGTRLTVT.

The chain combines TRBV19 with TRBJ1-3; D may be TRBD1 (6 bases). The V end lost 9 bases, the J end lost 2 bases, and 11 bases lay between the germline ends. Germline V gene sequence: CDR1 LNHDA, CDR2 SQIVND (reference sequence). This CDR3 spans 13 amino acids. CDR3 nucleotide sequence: TGTGCCAGCACAAACAGGGCTGGAAACACCATATATTTT. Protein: CASTNRAGNTIYF.

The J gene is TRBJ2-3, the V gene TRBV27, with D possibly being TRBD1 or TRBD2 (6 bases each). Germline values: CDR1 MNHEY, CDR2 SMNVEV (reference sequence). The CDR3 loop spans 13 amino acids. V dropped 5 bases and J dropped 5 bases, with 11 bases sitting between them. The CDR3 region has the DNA TGTGCCAGCAGTATCGGGGGCCGAGATACGCAGTATTTT. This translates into CASSIGGRDTQYF.

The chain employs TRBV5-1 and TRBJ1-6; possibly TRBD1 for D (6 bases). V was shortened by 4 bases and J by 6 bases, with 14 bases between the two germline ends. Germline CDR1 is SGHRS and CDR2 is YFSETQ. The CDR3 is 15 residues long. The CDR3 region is CASSAETGGNSPLHF. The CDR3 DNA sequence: TGCGCCAGCAGCGCCGAGACAGGCGGTAATTCACCCCTCCACTTT. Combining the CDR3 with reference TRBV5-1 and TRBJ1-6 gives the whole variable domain KAGVTQTPRYLIKTRGQQVTLSCSPISGHRSVSWYQQTPGQGLQFLFEYFSETQRNKGNFPGRFSGRQFSNSRSEMNVSTLELGDSALYLCASSAETGGNSPLHFGNGTRLTVT.

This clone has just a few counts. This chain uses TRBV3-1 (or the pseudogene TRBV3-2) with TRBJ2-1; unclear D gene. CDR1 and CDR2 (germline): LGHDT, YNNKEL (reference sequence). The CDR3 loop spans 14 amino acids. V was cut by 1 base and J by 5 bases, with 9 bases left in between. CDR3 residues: CASSQGRRDNEQFF. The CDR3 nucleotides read TGTGCCAGCAGCCAAGGCAGGAGAGACAATGAGCAGTTCTTC.

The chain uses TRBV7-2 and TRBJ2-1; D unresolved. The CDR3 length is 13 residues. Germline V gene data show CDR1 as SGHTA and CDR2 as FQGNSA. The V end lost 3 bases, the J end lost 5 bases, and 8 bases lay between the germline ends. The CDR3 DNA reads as TGTGCCAGCAGCTTGGACGGCAACAATGAGCAGTTCTTC. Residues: CASSLDGNNEQFF.

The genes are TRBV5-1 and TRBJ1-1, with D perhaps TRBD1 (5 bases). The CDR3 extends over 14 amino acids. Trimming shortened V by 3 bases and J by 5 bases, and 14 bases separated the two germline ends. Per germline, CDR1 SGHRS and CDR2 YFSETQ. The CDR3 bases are TGCGCCAGCAGCTCTGGTGGGGGTAGGACTGAAGCTTTCTTT. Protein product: CASSSGGGRTEAFF.

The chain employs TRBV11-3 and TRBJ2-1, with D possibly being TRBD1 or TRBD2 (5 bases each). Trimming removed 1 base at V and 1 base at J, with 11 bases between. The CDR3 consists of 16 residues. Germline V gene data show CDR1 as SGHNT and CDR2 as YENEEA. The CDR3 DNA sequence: TGTGCCAGCAGCTTAGCTGGGGGAAGTTCCTACAATGAGCAGTTCTTC. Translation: CASSLAGGSSYNEQFF.

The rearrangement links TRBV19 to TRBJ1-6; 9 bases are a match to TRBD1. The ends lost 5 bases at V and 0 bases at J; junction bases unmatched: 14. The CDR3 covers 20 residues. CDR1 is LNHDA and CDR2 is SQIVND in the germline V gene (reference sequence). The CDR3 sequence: CASSGLSGTGSHSYNSPLHF. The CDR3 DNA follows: TGTGCCAGTAGTGGGCTATCCGGGACAGGGAGTCACTCCTATAATTCACCCCTCCACTTT.

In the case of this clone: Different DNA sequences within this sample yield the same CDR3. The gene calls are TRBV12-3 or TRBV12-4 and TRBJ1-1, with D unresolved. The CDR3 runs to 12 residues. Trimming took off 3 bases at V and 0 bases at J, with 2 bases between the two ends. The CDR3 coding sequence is TGTGCCAGCAGTTTTGTGAACACTGAAGCTTTCTTT. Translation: CASSFVNTEAFF.

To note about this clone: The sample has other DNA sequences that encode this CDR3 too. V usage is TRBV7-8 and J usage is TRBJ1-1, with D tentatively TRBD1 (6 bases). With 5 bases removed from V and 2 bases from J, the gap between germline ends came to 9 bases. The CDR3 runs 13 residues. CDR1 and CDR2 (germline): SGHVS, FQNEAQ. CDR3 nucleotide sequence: TGTGCCAGCAGCCTGGACAGAAACACTGAAGCTTTCTTT. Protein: CASSLDRNTEAFF.

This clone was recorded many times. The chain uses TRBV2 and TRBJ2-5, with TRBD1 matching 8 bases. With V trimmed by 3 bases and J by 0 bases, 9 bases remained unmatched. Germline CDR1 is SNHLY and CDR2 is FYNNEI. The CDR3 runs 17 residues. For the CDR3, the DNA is TGTGCCAGCAGTGACCCACAGGGGGTGGAGTACCAAGAGACCCAGTACTTC. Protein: CASSDPQGVEYQETQYF.

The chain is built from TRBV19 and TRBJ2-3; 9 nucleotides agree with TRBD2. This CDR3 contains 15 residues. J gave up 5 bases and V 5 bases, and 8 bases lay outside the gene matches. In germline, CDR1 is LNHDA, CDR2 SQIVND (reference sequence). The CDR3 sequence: CASSSLAGEGDTQYF. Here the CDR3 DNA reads TGTGCCAGTAGTTCTTTAGCGGGAGAGGGAGATACGCAGTATTTT.

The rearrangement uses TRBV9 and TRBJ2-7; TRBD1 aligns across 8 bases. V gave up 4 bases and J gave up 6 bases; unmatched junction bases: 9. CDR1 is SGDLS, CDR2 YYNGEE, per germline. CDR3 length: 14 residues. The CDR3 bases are TGTGCCAGCAGCCCAACCATGACAGGGGTCGAGCAGTACTTC. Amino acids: CASSPTMTGVEQYF.

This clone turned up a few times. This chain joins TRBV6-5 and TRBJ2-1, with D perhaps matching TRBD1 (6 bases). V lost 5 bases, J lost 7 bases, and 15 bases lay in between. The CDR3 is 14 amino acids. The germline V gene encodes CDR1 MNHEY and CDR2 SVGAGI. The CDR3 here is CASSKKGETNEQFF. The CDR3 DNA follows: TGTGCCAGCAGTAAGAAGGGGGAGACTAATGAGCAGTTCTTC.